Here is one T cell receptor beta chain with its context. What it recognizes is unknown. The CDR3 covers 14 residues. Germline V lookup: CDR1 MGHRA, CDR2 YSYEKL. V was clipped by 1 base and J by 9 bases, with 13 bases between them. The record originates from a study of shared clonotypes between healthy human individuals. Notes on the study in general: Clonotypes that were shared across a handful of donors made up roughly 5% of naive CD4 clonotypes. A reduction in generation probabilities was seen for non-shared clonotypes relative to those shared by all four donors.

The assay used deep level. Each replicate PCR on the sorted subsets used around 200 ng DNA (around 30,000 T cell genomes). Clones were sequenced by immunoSEQ multiplex PCR, and TCRdb holds only the in-frame ones, with some missing. The sample yields about 2.5 million clones, approximately 90% seen once. This clonotype was sampled from a man between 18 and 29 years old in good health. Some clones in this sample may be carry-over from other donors' samples. Material: naive CD4+ T cells from PBMCs. Subset: CD45RA+ positively selected. The rearrangement links TRBV4-1 to TRBJ1-5, with D uncertain. CDR3 protein: CASSQGFKSLPQHF. CDR3 bases: TGCGCCAGCAGCCAAGGCTTTAAGTCCTTGCCCCAGCATTTT.